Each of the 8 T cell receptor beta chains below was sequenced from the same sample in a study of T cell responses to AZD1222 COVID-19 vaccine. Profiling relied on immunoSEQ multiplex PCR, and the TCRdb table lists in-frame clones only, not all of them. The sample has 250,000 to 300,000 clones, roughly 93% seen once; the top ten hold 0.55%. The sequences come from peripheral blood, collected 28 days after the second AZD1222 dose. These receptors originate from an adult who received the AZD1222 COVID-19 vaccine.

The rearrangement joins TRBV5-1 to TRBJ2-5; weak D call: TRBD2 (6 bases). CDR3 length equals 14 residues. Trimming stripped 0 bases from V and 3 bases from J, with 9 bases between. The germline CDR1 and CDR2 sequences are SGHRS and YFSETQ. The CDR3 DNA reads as TGCGCCAGCAGCTTGGCCATAGCGGAAGAGACCCAGTACTTC. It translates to CASSLAIAEETQYF. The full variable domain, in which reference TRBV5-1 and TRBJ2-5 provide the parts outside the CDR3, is KAGVTQTPRYLIKTRGQQVTLSCSPISGHRSVSWYQQTPGQGLQFLFEYFSETQRNKGNFPGRFSGRQFSNSRSEMNVSTLELGDSALYLCASSLAIAEETQYFGPGTRLLVL.

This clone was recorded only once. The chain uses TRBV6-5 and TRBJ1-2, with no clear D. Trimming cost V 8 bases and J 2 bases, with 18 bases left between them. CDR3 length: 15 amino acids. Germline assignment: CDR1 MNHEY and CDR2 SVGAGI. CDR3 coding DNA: TGTGCCAGCGGGCTAGACCCTACAGTGAACTATGGCTACACCTTC. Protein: CASGLDPTVNYGYTF.

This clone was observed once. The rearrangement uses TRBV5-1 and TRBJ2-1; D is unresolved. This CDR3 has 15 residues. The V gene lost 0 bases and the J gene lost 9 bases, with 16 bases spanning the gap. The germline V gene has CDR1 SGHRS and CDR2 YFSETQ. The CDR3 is CASSLGPSWSSEQFF. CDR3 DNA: TGCGCCAGCAGCTTGGGTCCTAGTTGGTCCAGTGAGCAGTTCTTC.

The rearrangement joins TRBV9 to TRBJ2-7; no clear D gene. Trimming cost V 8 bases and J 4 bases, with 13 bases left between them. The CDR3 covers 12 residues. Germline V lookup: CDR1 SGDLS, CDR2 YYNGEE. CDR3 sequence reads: CARTPGEYEQYF. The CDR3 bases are TGTGCCAGGACCCCAGGTGAGTACGAGCAGTACTTC.

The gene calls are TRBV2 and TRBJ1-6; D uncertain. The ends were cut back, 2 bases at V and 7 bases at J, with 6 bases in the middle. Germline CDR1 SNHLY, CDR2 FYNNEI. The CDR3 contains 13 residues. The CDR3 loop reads CASSESENSPLHF. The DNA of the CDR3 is TGTGCCAGCAGTGAATCCGAAAATTCACCCCTCCACTTT.

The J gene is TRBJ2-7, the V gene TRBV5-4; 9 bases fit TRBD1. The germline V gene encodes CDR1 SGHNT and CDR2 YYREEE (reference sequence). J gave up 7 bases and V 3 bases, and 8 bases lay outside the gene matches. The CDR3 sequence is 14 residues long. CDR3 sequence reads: CASSSPDRGREQYF. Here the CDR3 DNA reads TGTGCCAGCAGCTCGCCGGACAGGGGTCGGGAGCAGTACTTC.

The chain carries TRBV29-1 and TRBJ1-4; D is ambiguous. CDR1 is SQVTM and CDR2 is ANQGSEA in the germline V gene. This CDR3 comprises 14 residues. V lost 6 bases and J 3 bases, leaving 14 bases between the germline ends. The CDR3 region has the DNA TGCAGCGTACGGCCTGACGGGCCTAATGAAAAACTGTTTTTT. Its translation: CSVRPDGPNEKLFF.

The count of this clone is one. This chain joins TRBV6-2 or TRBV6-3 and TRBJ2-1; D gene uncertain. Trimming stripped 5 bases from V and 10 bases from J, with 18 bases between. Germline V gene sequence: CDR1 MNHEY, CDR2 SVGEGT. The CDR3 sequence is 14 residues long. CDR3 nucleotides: TGTGCCAGCAGTCAAGGGCTCCTACTCGGAGAGCAGTTCTTC. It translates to CASSQGLLLGEQFF.